The clone carrying this T cell receptor beta chain was seen a single time. As yet, its antigen is unknown. The same CDR3 arises from other DNA sequences in this sample as well. CDR1 and CDR2 (germline): LGHDT, YNNKEL (reference sequence). The CDR3 consists of 11 residues. V shed 1 base and J shed 9 bases, with 4 bases lying between them. These data are taken from a study of metastatic and nonmetastatic thyroid tumors. Every patient underwent thyroid surgery untreated. In the source study's methods: Clinicopathological groups of papillary thyroid cancer showed CDR3 differences that were used to build a distant-metastasis classifier. MiXCR was used by TCRdb to re-call the PCR reads. It is TCRdb's table, rather than the study itself, that gives the V and J calls and clone size. The sample shows roughly 6,100 clones, almost 35% of them seen only once. Study results and limitations: Within blood and tumor, benign nodules reportedly had significantly lower TCR beta diversity than malignant thyroid tumors did.

The clonotype originates from a male donor with papillary thyroid cancer or a benign thyroid nodule (not recorded which). Some clones in this sample may be carry-over from other donors' samples. What was sequenced was adjacent normal tissue. The chain employs TRBV3-1 and TRBJ2-1, with D unresolved. The CDR3 DNA is TGTGCCAGCAGCCAAGGGGGTGAGCAGTTCTTC. Protein: CASSQGGEQFF.